The TCR beta chain described here comes from a study of blood T cells in healthy people across ages. General study points: Long-lived donors carried more naive CD4+ cells and greater diversity than aged donors.

Germline V gene data show CDR1 as DFQATT and CDR2 as SNEGSKA (reference sequence). The CDR3 is 15 amino acids. V lost 4 bases and J 0 bases, leaving 12 bases between the germline ends. Comment on this clonotype: What it binds is not known.

A J-beta primer mix and a sample-barcoded 5' primer were used in a second PCR of about 7 to 12 cycles. The template-switch adaptor, which had 12 random nucleotides, put a tag on each cDNA molecule. TCRdb itself ran the 5' RACE reads through MiXCR, one entry per CDR3 protein. Among roughly 1.5 million distinct CDR3 sequences listed, less than 45% were seen once. Sequencing was carried out using blood. The sequence derives from a woman aged 18-30 years in good health. V usage is TRBV20-1 and J usage is TRBJ1-4; D unclear. CDR3 residues: CSAKESAATNEKLFF. The CDR3 DNA follows: TGCAGTGCTAAGGAAAGCGCTGCAACTAATGAAAAACTGTTTTTT.